Following are 25 T cell receptor beta chains from one sample sequenced in a study of T-cell memory formation after mild COVID-19. TCRdb called the 5' RACE reads again in MiXCR, with one record for every CDR3 protein. The table records about 450,000 distinct CDR3 sequences, around 22% of them present only once. The specimen was PBMCs or a T cell subset sorted from them (not recorded which). The receptor set was obtained from an adult woman who had mild COVID-19 (a few samples of this study predate the infection). Cell type and time point are not known.

Here the CDR3 reads CSVGSQPQHF. The CDR3 region has the DNA TGCAGCGTTGGTAGCCAGCCCCAGCATTTT. The chain combines TRBV29-1 with TRBJ1-5; no reliable D call. The germline CDR1 and CDR2 sequences are SQVTM and ANQGSEA. V lost 4 bases and J lost 7, with 5 bases in between. The CDR3 consists of 10 residues.

The chain is built from TRBV25-1 and TRBJ2-7, with 9 bases that match TRBD1. Germline trimming cut 4 bases from V and 5 bases from J; bases unmatched to any gene: 3. CDR3 size: 13 residues. The V gene's germline CDR1 is MGHDK and CDR2 SYGVNS. CDR3 sequence reads: CASSGDRDHEQYF. CDR3 bases: TGTGCCAGCAGTGGGGACAGGGACCACGAGCAGTACTTC.

A few counts support this clonotype. The chain carries TRBV20-1 and TRBJ2-3; 8 bases are a match to TRBD2. The CDR3 runs 14 residues. Germline V gene lookup returns CDR1 DFQATT and CDR2 SNEGSKA (reference sequence). Unmatched junction bases numbered 9, after V lost 6 bases and J lost 4 bases. The CDR3 DNA is TGCAGTGCCGCCCCAGCGGGAGTATCAGATACGCAGTATTTT. As protein: CSAAPAGVSDTQYF.

This rearrangement joins TRBV7-9 to TRBJ1-2; 7 bases match TRBD1. The CDR3 is made up of 16 amino acids. V lost 1 base, J lost 1 base, and 6 bases stayed unmatched. The germline V gene has CDR1 SEHNR and CDR2 FQNEAQ (reference sequence). The CDR3 DNA reads as TGTGCCAGCAGCTTAGTCGGGACAGACCTTAACTATGGCTACACCTTC. This sequence encodes CASSLVGTDLNYGYTF.

This chain joins TRBV7-2 and TRBJ2-3; D not resolved. CDR1 and CDR2 from the germline V gene are SGHTA and FQGNSA. V was shortened by 1 base and J by 0 bases, with 11 bases between the two germline ends. The CDR3 length is 16 residues. The CDR3 DNA sequence: TGTGCCAGCAGCTTAGTTGGGGTCCATAGCACAGATACGCAGTATTTT. The encoded protein is CASSLVGVHSTDTQYF.

This clonotype appeared a few times. The chain recombines TRBV6-2 or TRBV6-3 with TRBJ1-2; no clear D. Germline CDR1 and CDR2: MNHEY and SVGEGT. Trimming shortened V by 4 bases and J by 2 bases, and 11 bases separated the two germline ends. The CDR3 covers 14 residues. In DNA, the CDR3 is TGTGCCAGCAGTTTCGGCAGAAAAAACTATGGCTACACCTTC. Its protein product is CASSFGRKNYGYTF.

The chain recombines TRBV29-1 with TRBJ1-2; possibly TRBD1 for D (5 bases). The CDR3 extends over 17 amino acids. CDR1 SQVTM and CDR2 ANQGSEA come from the germline V gene. With 0 bases removed from V and 4 bases from J, the gap between germline ends came to 21 bases. The CDR3 spells CSVEEADRVRAGYGYTF. As DNA, the CDR3 is TGCAGCGTTGAAGAAGCGGACCGGGTCAGGGCGGGCTATGGCTACACCTTC.

Only a few counts were recorded for this clonotype. The V and J genes are TRBV20-1 and TRBJ2-5; weak D call: TRBD1 (7 bases). The germline CDR1 and CDR2 sequences are DFQATT and SNEGSKA (reference sequence). Deletions cut 2 bases from V and 5 bases from J, with 15 bases between. The CDR3 extends over 14 amino acids. CDR3 residues: CSARPETGRETQYF. For the CDR3, the DNA is TGCAGTGCTAGACCTGAGACAGGGAGGGAGACCCAGTACTTC.

The chain is built from TRBV7-6 and TRBJ2-2; D is ambiguous. Germline V CDR1 and CDR2: SGHVS, FNYEAQ. V was trimmed by 3 bases and J by 1 base, leaving 9 bases between them. The CDR3 runs 15 residues. CDR3 in amino acids: CASSFGDENTGELFF. For the CDR3, the DNA is TGTGCCAGCAGCTTTGGAGACGAGAACACCGGGGAGCTGTTTTTT.

This clonotype was detected a few times. The chain joins TRBV11-2 to TRBJ2-2; 8 bases agree with TRBD1. CDR3 length: 15 residues. Per the germline V gene, CDR1 is SGHAT and CDR2 is FQNNGV. V shed 3 bases and J 3 bases; nucleotides not matched to a gene: 3. CDR3 in DNA: TGTGCCAGCAGCTTGACAGGGGCGGACACCGGGGAGCTGTTTTTT. Translating gives CASSLTGADTGELFF.

The genes are TRBV20-1 and TRBJ2-1; D uncertain. The CDR3 totals 13 residues. V shed 6 bases and J shed 7 bases, with 16 bases lying between them. Looked up from germline, CDR1 is DFQATT and CDR2 is SNEGSKA (reference sequence). The CDR3: CSALGPGGNEQFF. DNA for the CDR3: TGCAGTGCCCTGGGCCCCGGCGGTAATGAGCAGTTCTTC.

The V gene is TRBV15, the J gene TRBJ1-1; 7 bases are shared with TRBD1. Germline loops: CDR1 LNHNV, CDR2 YYDKDF (reference sequence). V lost 8 bases to trimming and J lost 1 base; unmatched junction nucleotides: 1. This CDR3 is 12 amino acids long. The CDR3 loop reads CATRQGNTEAFF. CDR3 in DNA: TGTGCCACCCGACAGGGGAACACTGAAGCTTTCTTT.

The chain joins TRBV7-9 to TRBJ2-7, with TRBD1 as a possible D gene (5 bases). The CDR3 has 15 residues. Germline V gene sequence: CDR1 SEHNR, CDR2 FQNEAQ (reference sequence). The V and J ends lost 0 bases and 10 bases respectively, with 19 bases between them. The CDR3 coding sequence is TGTGCCAGCAGCTTAGCGAGTGGGGCCTCAGGACCACAGTACTTC. Amino acids: CASSLASGASGPQYF.

V usage is TRBV12-3 or TRBV12-4 and J usage is TRBJ2-3; no clear D. V lost 5 bases and J lost 5, with 5 bases in between. The CDR3 sequence is 11 residues long. The CDR3 DNA is TGTGCCAGCAGTAAGAGAGATACGCAGTATTTT. It encodes CASSKRDTQYF.

This chain joins TRBV7-2 and TRBJ1-2; 7 bases align to TRBD1. The CDR3 is 14 amino acids. Germline trimming cut 5 bases from V and 8 bases from J; bases unmatched to any gene: 11. Germline V gives CDR1 SGHTA, CDR2 FQGNSA. CDR3 loop: CASSPRTGPEGYTF. Written as DNA, the CDR3 is TGTGCCAGCAGCCCGAGGACAGGCCCAGAGGGCTACACCTTC. Combining the CDR3 with reference TRBV7-2 and TRBJ1-2 gives the whole variable domain GAGVSQSPSNKVTEKGKDVELRCDPISGHTALYWYRQSLGQGLEFLIYFQGNSAPDKSGLPSDRFSAERTGGSVSTLTIQRTQQEDSAVYLCASSPRTGPEGYTFGSGTRLTVV.

This clonotype has more than one count but fewer than ten. CDR3 DNA: TGTGCCAGCAGGGACGGACAGGGTCTTAGCAATCAGCCCCAGCATTTT. This translates into CASRDGQGLSNQPQHF. V and J are TRBV12-3 or TRBV12-4 and TRBJ1-5; the match to TRBD1 covers 8 bases. The CDR3 is made up of 16 amino acids. The junction had 7 bases not matched to a gene; V was cut back by 6 bases and J by 0 bases.

This sequence joins TRBV19 and TRBJ1-1; D gene unclear. V was cut by 11 bases and J by 11 bases, with 12 bases left in between. Germline V gives CDR1 LNHDA, CDR2 SQIVND (reference sequence). This CDR3 spans 9 amino acids. CDR3 region: CAVPEQAFF. The CDR3 DNA reads TGTGCCGTGCCAGAGCAGGCTTTCTTT.

This clonotype was seen a few times. V is TRBV15 and J is TRBJ2-7; D remains unclear. CDR1 and CDR2 from the germline V gene are LNHNV and YYDKDF (reference sequence). Trimming pared 0 bases from V and 4 bases from J, leaving 13 bases between. This CDR3 comprises 15 residues. The CDR3 DNA sequence: TGTGCCACCAGCAGAGATCTTGGCAGAATTTACGAGCAGTACTTC. Translated: CATSRDLGRIYEQYF.

V gene TRBV21-1 combines with J gene TRBJ2-7; whether TRBD2, the table's D call, matches the DNA was not checked. TRBV21-1 is a known pseudogene. This CDR3 spans 14 amino acids. Here the CDR3 reads CASRGLAGLYEQYF. DNA for the CDR3: TGTGCCAGCAGAGGACTAGCGGGCCTCTACGAGCAGTACTTC.

V usage is TRBV4-3 and J usage is TRBJ1-6; D remains ambiguous. Germline CDR1 is LGHNA and CDR2 is YSLEER. The CDR3 length is 16 residues. The V and J ends lost 4 bases and 2 bases respectively, with 12 bases between them. The CDR3 nucleotides are TGCGCCAGCAGCCTCTCTGAGGGCCCCTATAATTCACCCCTCCACTTT. This encodes CASSLSEGPYNSPLHF.

This clonotype was seen at least ten times. The chain uses TRBV5-1 and TRBJ2-7; 13 bases agree with TRBD2. The CDR3 sequence is 15 residues long. V was clipped by 1 base and J by 2 bases; unmatched bases: 0. Germline assignment: CDR1 SGHRS and CDR2 YFSETQ. The DNA for the CDR3 is TGCGCCAGCAGCTTGACTAGCGGGGGGGCCTACGAGCAGTACTTC. It codes for CASSLTSGGAYEQYF.

The chain carries TRBV4-3 and TRBJ2-3, with TRBD1 matching over 11 bases. CDR3 length: 16 residues. Trimming removed 3 bases from V and 4 bases from J; junction bases left unmatched: 6. Germline loops: CDR1 LGHNA, CDR2 YSLEER. Written as DNA, the CDR3 is TGCGCCAGCAGCCAGAGACCGGGACAGGGGGCAGATACGCAGTATTTT. This codes for CASSQRPGQGADTQYF.

V gene TRBV11-2 combines with J gene TRBJ1-1; 8 positions agree with TRBD1. This CDR3 region has 14 residues. The junction had 4 bases not matched to a gene; V was cut back by 3 bases and J by 4 bases. The germline V gene encodes CDR1 SGHAT and CDR2 FQNNGV. The CDR3 DNA sequence: TGTGCCAGCAGCTTCCAGACAGGGGCCACTGAAGCTTTCTTT. Translating gives CASSFQTGATEAFF.

This clonotype showed up many times. The V gene is TRBV20-1, the J gene TRBJ2-1; 9 nucleotides match TRBD1. V shed 1 base, J shed 3 bases, and the junction held 1 base outside the gene matches. The germline gives CDR1 DFQATT, CDR2 SNEGSKA (reference sequence). The CDR3 contains 14 residues. CDR3 in amino acids: CSARGTGDYNEQFF. The CDR3 DNA reads as TGCAGTGCTAGAGGGACAGGGGACTACAATGAGCAGTTCTTC.

V usage is TRBV30 and J usage is TRBJ2-3, with 11 bases identical to TRBD2. CDR1 is GTSNPN and CDR2 is SVGIG in the germline V gene (reference sequence). Unmatched junction bases numbered 5, after V lost 0 bases and J lost 9 bases. CDR3 length: 14 amino acids. The CDR3 spells CAWSVGLAGGTQYF. The CDR3 DNA sequence: TGTGCCTGGAGTGTAGGATTAGCGGGAGGGACGCAGTATTTT. The entire variable domain, with the rest obtained from reference TRBV30 and TRBJ2-3, is as follows: SQTIHQWPATLVQPVGSPLSLECTVEGTSNPNLYWYRQAAGRGLQLLFYSVGIGQISSEVPQNLSASRPQDRQFILSSKKLLLSDSGFYLCAWSVGLAGGTQYFGPGTRLTVL.